Presented here are 30 T cell receptor beta chains from one specimen sequenced in a study of blood T cell repertoires in COVID-19 (dated by TCRdb to 2019 to 2021). Receptors were amplified or captured by the immunoSEQ multiplex PCR assay. Sourced from immuneACCESS, this table was stored by TCRdb with only in-frame sequences that have V and J called. A share of the clones is absent; for the studies checked, an unresolved V gene accounts for under half, and the remainder has no known explanation. This sample lists some 160,000 clones; about four fifths were detected once. About an eighth of the sample is in the top ten clones. Sequencing was carried out using peripheral blood. These receptor sequences come from a man in his 70s who had recovered from COVID-19.

The chain recombines TRBV6-5 with TRBJ2-7; 7 bases map to TRBD1. The CDR3 totals 16 residues. Germline assignment: CDR1 MNHEY and CDR2 SVGAGI. With V trimmed by 0 bases and J by 2 bases, 7 bases remained unmatched. The CDR3 DNA reads TGTGCCAGCAGTTACTCGACAGGGACAGAGACCTACGAGCAGTACTTC. Residues: CASSYSTGTETYEQYF.

The V and J genes are TRBV5-1 and TRBJ2-3; D is undetermined. This CDR3 is built from 14 residues. Trimming stripped 1 base from V and 6 bases from J, with 12 bases between. CDR1 is SGHRS and CDR2 is YFSETQ in the germline V gene. The DNA for the CDR3 is TGCGCCAGCAGCTTGTTACAGAGCAGGGATACGCAGTATTTT. Its protein is CASSLLQSRDTQYF.

The V and J genes are TRBV10-2 and TRBJ2-7; 11 bases line up with TRBD1. The CDR3 runs to 15 residues. Germline CDR1 WSHSY, CDR2 SAAADI. Trimming removed 6 bases from V and 1 base from J; junction bases left unmatched: 5. The CDR3 nucleotides are TGCGCCAGCAGCCCCCGGGACAGGGGGTCCTACGAGCAGTACTTC. It codes for CASSPRDRGSYEQYF.

This clone showed up just a few times. V and J are TRBV6-5 and TRBJ1-6, with a tentative D call TRBD1 (6 bases). This CDR3 spans 15 amino acids. Trimming shortened V by 0 bases and J by 6 bases, and 9 bases separated the two germline ends. Germline lookup yields CDR1 MNHEY and CDR2 SVGAGI. The CDR3 DNA is TGTGCCAGCAGTTACTCGGCCAGGGGTAATTCACCCCTCCACTTT. It codes for CASSYSARGNSPLHF.

The chain links TRBV19 to TRBJ2-6; 8 bases are a match to TRBD1. V shed 5 bases and J 0 bases; nucleotides not matched to a gene: 6. Germline assignment: CDR1 LNHDA and CDR2 SQIVND (reference sequence). The CDR3 is 17 amino acids. CDR3 loop: CASSWGQAFSGANVLTF. CDR3 nucleotide sequence: TGTGCCAGTAGTTGGGGACAGGCCTTCTCTGGGGCCAACGTCCTGACTTTC.

V usage is TRBV9 and J usage is TRBJ1-1, with D tentatively TRBD1 (6 bases). CDR3 size: 14 residues. V was trimmed by 7 bases and J by 3 bases, leaving 16 bases between them. Germline CDR1 is SGDLS and CDR2 is YYNGEE. This CDR3 reads CASGGGPGDTEAFF. In DNA form, the CDR3 reads TGTGCCAGCGGCGGGGGGCCTGGGGACACTGAAGCTTTCTTT.

V and J are TRBV27 and TRBJ2-7; TRBD2 matches at 11 bases. The CDR3 is 16 residues long. The junction had 5 bases not matched to a gene; V was cut back by 2 bases and J by 2 bases. Germline assignment: CDR1 MNHEY and CDR2 SMNVEV (reference sequence). The CDR3: CASSLASGRPTYEQYF. In nucleotides, the CDR3 is TGTGCCAGCAGTTTAGCTAGCGGGAGGCCCACCTACGAGCAGTACTTC.

The V and J genes are TRBV9 and TRBJ1-2; 7 bases match TRBD1. V dropped 3 bases and J dropped 7; count of bases not matched to a gene: 12. The CDR3 has 15 amino acids. In germline, CDR1 is SGDLS, CDR2 YYNGEE. The CDR3, as DNA: TGTGCCAGCAGCGGGGGGACAGCCCTGGTCAGTGGCTACACCTTC. It specifies CASSGGTALVSGYTF.

This sequence joins TRBV9 and TRBJ2-3; 14 bases match TRBD2. Germline V CDR1 and CDR2: SGDLS, YYNGEE. The CDR3 is made up of 20 amino acids. V dropped 1 base and J dropped 0; count of bases not matched to a gene: 10. The CDR3 bases are TGTGCCAGCAGCGTAATGGGGGCGACTAGCGGGAGGGCTAGCACAGATACGCAGTATTTT. This gives the protein CASSVMGATSGRASTDTQYF.

The chain couples TRBV11-2 to TRBJ2-6, with D maybe TRBD1 (6 bases). The V end lost 0 bases, the J end lost 1 base, and 19 bases lay between the germline ends. The germline gives CDR1 SGHAT, CDR2 FQNNGV. This CDR3 has 20 residues. CDR3: CASSLDLARRGISGANVLTF. In DNA form, the CDR3 reads TGTGCCAGCAGCTTAGATCTAGCCCGCAGGGGTATATCTGGGGCCAACGTCCTGACTTTC.

The gene calls are TRBV11-3 and TRBJ1-1; D gene unclear. Germline V gives CDR1 SGHNT, CDR2 YENEEA. Deletions cut 2 bases from V and 2 bases from J, with 6 bases between. The CDR3 consists of 13 residues. The CDR3 region is CASSLQENTEAFF. The CDR3 nucleotides are TGTGCCAGCAGCTTACAGGAAAACACTGAAGCTTTCTTT. The variable domain in full, with the rest retrieved from reference TRBV11-3 and TRBJ1-1, is EAGVVQSPRYKIIEKKQPVAFWCNPISGHNTLYWYLQNLGQGPELLIRYENEEAVDDSQLPKDRFSAERLKGVDSTLKIQPAELGDSAVYLCASSLQENTEAFFGQGTRLTVV.

The chain uses TRBV7-3 and TRBJ2-1, with TRBD2 matching 8 bases. The germline gives CDR1 SGHTA, CDR2 FQGTGA. J was trimmed by 5 bases and V by 3 bases; bases with no gene match: 3. There are 14 residues in the CDR3. CDR3 region: CASSFSGTHNEQFF. The CDR3 coding sequence is TGTGCCAGCAGCTTTAGCGGGACCCACAATGAGCAGTTCTTC.

The rearrangement links TRBV18 to TRBJ2-7, with TRBD1 matching over 8 bases. The germline CDR1 and CDR2 sequences are KGHSH and LQKENI. The trim removed 4 bases at V and 2 bases at J, leaving 1 base unmatched. The CDR3 consists of 13 residues. The CDR3 is CASSRTGTYEQYF. The CDR3 bases are TGTGCCAGCTCACGGACAGGGACCTACGAGCAGTACTTC.

This chain connects TRBV12-5 to TRBJ2-5, with D perhaps matching TRBD1 (7 bases). The length of the CDR3 is 16 residues. Trimming cost V 5 bases and J 4 bases, with 20 bases left between them. Germline V lookup: CDR1 LGHNT, CDR2 FRNRAP. The CDR3 coding sequence is TGTGCTAGTGGTGTATACAGGGGAGGTTTTATAGAGACCCAGTACTTC. Encoded protein: CASGVYRGGFIETQYF.

The rearrangement links TRBV4-1 to TRBJ2-3; the match to TRBD2 covers 16 bases. The CDR3 is made up of 16 amino acids. Per the germline V gene, CDR1 is MGHRA and CDR2 is YSYEKL. V was pared by 3 bases and J by 6 bases, with 3 bases of the junction left unmatched. Here the CDR3 DNA reads TGCGCCAGCAGCCAGGGACTAGCGGGAGGGGGGGATACGCAGTATTTT. Its protein is CASSQGLAGGGDTQYF.

The V gene is TRBV12-3 or TRBV12-4, the J gene TRBJ2-5; TRBD1 matches at 9 bases. The CDR3 covers 13 residues. V was clipped by 4 bases and J by 7 bases; unmatched bases: 4. In DNA form, the CDR3 reads TGTGCCAGCAGTTCACGACAGGGGGGGACCCAGTACTTC. It is translated as CASSSRQGGTQYF.

The J gene is TRBJ2-5, the V gene TRBV6-1; a possible D gene is TRBD1 (5 bases). Germline assignment: CDR1 MNHNS and CDR2 SASEGT. V lost 0 bases and J 3 bases, leaving 5 bases between the germline ends. The CDR3 contains 13 residues. The CDR3 nucleotides read TGTGCCAGCAGTGAAGCAGGGGAAGAGACCCAGTACTTC. This translates into CASSEAGEETQYF.

In its sample, this clone was seen a few times. The genes are TRBV7-2 and TRBJ1-3; D not certain. Per the germline V gene, CDR1 is SGHTA and CDR2 is FQGNSA. V gave up 1 base and J gave up 0 bases, with 13 bases separating them. The CDR3 has 17 amino acids. CDR3 coding DNA: TGTGCCAGCAGCTTAGTCCCGGACGGGAACTCTGGAAACACCATATATTTT. It yields the protein CASSLVPDGNSGNTIYF.

J is TRBJ2-3 and V is TRBV18; no clear D gene. Trimming shortened V by 3 bases and J by 2 bases, and 12 bases separated the two germline ends. There are 15 residues in the CDR3. Looked up from germline, CDR1 is KGHSH and CDR2 is LQKENI. The DNA for the CDR3 is TGTGCCAGCTCACCGGGCGAAACCTTCACAGATACGCAGTATTTT. Translating it yields CASSPGETFTDTQYF.

V is TRBV5-1 and J is TRBJ2-1; D may be TRBD2 (6 bases). V was shortened by 4 bases and J by 0 bases, with 20 bases between the two germline ends. The germline V gene encodes CDR1 SGHRS and CDR2 YFSETQ. This CDR3 contains 18 residues. DNA for the CDR3: TGCGCCAGCAGCGCTCCCGGGACTCCTGGGAGCTCCTACAATGAGCAGTTCTTC. It yields the protein CASSAPGTPGSSYNEQFF.

J is TRBJ2-1 and V is TRBV11-2, with D possibly being TRBD1 (6 bases). CDR1 and CDR2 from the germline V gene are SGHAT and FQNNGV. Deletions cut 5 bases from V and 4 bases from J, with 12 bases between. The CDR3 has 14 residues. CDR3 amino acids: CASSQQGQYNEQFF. CDR3 coding DNA: TGTGCCAGCAGCCAACAAGGACAGTACAATGAGCAGTTCTTC.

The chain joins TRBV11-2 to TRBJ2-3; D gene ambiguous. This CDR3 is built from 16 residues. The germline V and J ends were trimmed by 0 bases and 0 bases, with 10 bases remaining between them. Germline CDR1 and CDR2: SGHAT and FQNNGV. CDR3: CASSLEIAVSTDTQYF. The CDR3 DNA sequence: TGTGCCAGCAGCTTAGAAATAGCAGTTAGCACAGATACGCAGTATTTT.

The CDR3 sequence: CSGTGSSYEQYF. In DNA, the CDR3 is TGCAGCGGGACAGGGTCTTCCTACGAGCAGTACTTC. This chain uses TRBV29-1 with TRBJ2-7; TRBD1 aligns across 8 bases. The germline gives CDR1 SQVTM, CDR2 ANQGSEA. Germline trimming cut 7 bases from V and 1 base from J; bases unmatched to any gene: 3. The CDR3 is 12 residues long.

This clone was counted only a few times. The rearrangement links TRBV12-5 to TRBJ1-1; no firm D call. The CDR3 length is 14 residues. The V and J ends lost 6 bases and 1 base respectively, with 12 bases between them. Germline V CDR1 and CDR2: LGHNT, FRNRAP. The CDR3 bases are TGTGCTAGTGGGCGGCGGGGTGGGAACACTGAAGCTTTCTTT. It is translated as CASGRRGGNTEAFF.

This chain connects TRBV29-1 to TRBJ2-3, with D perhaps matching TRBD2 (5 bases). This CDR3 is built from 13 residues. Trimming stripped 6 bases from V and 2 bases from J, with 12 bases between. Per the germline V gene, CDR1 is SQVTM and CDR2 is ANQGSEA. Here the CDR3 DNA reads TGCAGCGTCAGCCCCGGGAACACAGATACGCAGTATTTT. Translation: CSVSPGNTDTQYF.

This clone was recorded a few times. This rearrangement joins TRBV18 to TRBJ1-2; D remains unclear. The CDR3 is 13 amino acids. Germline lookup yields CDR1 KGHSH and CDR2 LQKENI. The V and J ends lost 3 bases and 3 bases respectively, with 8 bases between them. CDR3 in DNA: TGTGCCAGCTCACCCGAGAGTCACTATGGCTACACCTTC. This gives the protein CASSPESHYGYTF.

This clone was observed once. The chain combines TRBV6-1 with TRBJ1-1; D possibly corresponds to TRBD1 (6 bases). Per the germline V gene, CDR1 is MNHNS and CDR2 is SASEGT. The CDR3 totals 11 residues. V lost 3 bases to trimming and J lost 7 bases, with 6 bases between them. The CDR3 region is CASSDRGEAFF. Here the CDR3 DNA reads TGTGCCAGCAGTGACAGGGGTGAAGCTTTCTTT.

Written as DNA, the CDR3 is TGTGCCAGCAGCTTGGACAATCGAGGCTATAATTCACCCCTCCACTTT. Translating it yields CASSLDNRGYNSPLHF. J is TRBJ1-6 and V is TRBV5-4; D is undetermined. Germline values: CDR1 SGHNT, CDR2 YYREEE (reference sequence). V dropped 0 bases and J dropped 3 bases, with 10 bases sitting between them. The CDR3 is 16 amino acids.

The sample holds one count of this clone. V and J are TRBV4-3 and TRBJ2-7, with D perhaps TRBD1 (6 bases). Trimming pared 0 bases from V and 0 bases from J, leaving 15 bases between. Per germline, CDR1 LGHNA and CDR2 YSLEER. The CDR3 runs 17 residues. CDR3: CASSQDWSGAISYEQYF. CDR3 DNA sequence: TGCGCCAGCAGCCAAGATTGGTCAGGGGCCATCTCCTACGAGCAGTACTTC.

The chain joins TRBV28 to TRBJ2-3; 13 positions match TRBD2. The length of the CDR3 is 15 residues. Trimming took 6 bases from V and 6 from J; bases not matched to a gene: 6. The germline V gene encodes CDR1 MDHEN and CDR2 SYDVKM. The CDR3 DNA sequence: TGTGCCAGCAGGCCCACGGGACTAGCGGGGGATACGCAGTATTTT. It specifies CASRPTGLAGDTQYF. Drawing the rest from reference TRBV28 and TRBJ2-3, the complete variable domain is DVKVTQSSRYLVKRTGEKVFLECVQDMDHENMFWYRQDPGLGLRLIYFSYDVKMKEKGDIPEGYSVSREKKERFSLILESASTNQTSMYLCASRPTGLAGDTQYFGPGTRLTVL.